The source of this T cell receptor (beta chain) is a study of T-cell reconstitution after alpha-beta-depleted transplantation in children. Findings and caveats of the study: Reportedly, only several hundred clones from non-depleted graft cells drove alpha-beta T-cell counts at about two months. At one year after transplant, newly produced T cells mostly accounted for T-cell counts and diversity.

This clonotype was counted ten times or more. Its specificity is not known. This sample's TCRbeta library carried unique molecular identifier barcodes. TCRdb re-derived calls from the PCR reads in MiXCR, one entry per CDR3 protein. The sample shows about 170,000 distinct CDR3 sequences, more than 9.5% of them seen only once. Trimming left V 4 bases short and J 4 bases short, with 19 bases between. Germline loops: CDR1 MDHEN, CDR2 SYDVKM. The CDR3 contains 16 residues. This clonotype was obtained from a boy aged 2-9 years with acute myeloid leukemia, due to receive a stem cell transplant. The sequenced sample was PBMCs, obtained before TCRalphabeta/CD19-depleted stem cell transplant. This chain links TRBV28 with TRBJ1-1; D possibly corresponds to TRBD1 (6 bases). CDR3: CASSSTGIGWVTEAFF. The CDR3, as DNA: TGTGCCAGCAGTTCCACAGGGATAGGATGGGTCACTGAAGCTTTCTTT.